One and the same sample provided the 5 T cell receptor beta chains below, sequenced in a study of identical twins. TCRdb reprocessed the 5' RACE reads with MiXCR, giving one entry per CDR3 protein. The table lists 15,000 to 20,000 distinct CDR3 sequences, 69% of them singletons, with 5% to 7% in the top ten. Sequenced input: memory (CD45RO+) T cells sorted from blood. The receptor set was obtained from a woman aged 18 to 35 in good health. This table probably holds off-target reads from a library built for another chain.

The CDR3 sequence: CASSLIAGLNTGELFF. CDR3 sequence (DNA): TGTGCCAGCAGCCTAATAGCGGGTCTGAACACCGGGGAGCTGTTTTTT. The chain couples TRBV11-3 to TRBJ2-2; 7 bases map to TRBD2. V lost 5 bases, J lost 1 base, and 7 bases stayed unmatched. The CDR3 contains 16 residues. Per the germline V gene, CDR1 is SGHNT and CDR2 is YENEEA.

This clonotype was detected only a few times. This chain connects TRBV29-1 to TRBJ2-3, with D possibly called TRBD1 or TRBD2 (5 bases each). The CDR3 has 14 residues. CDR1 is SQVTM, CDR2 ANQGSEA, per germline. V lost 3 bases and J lost 2, with 12 bases in between. As DNA, the CDR3 is TGCAGCGTTGACGGCCGAGGGGCCACAGATACGCAGTATTTT. Its protein product is CSVDGRGATDTQYF.

The V call is TRBV6-2 or TRBV6-3, the J call TRBJ2-7; D uncertain. Looked up from germline, CDR1 is MNHEY and CDR2 is SVGEGT. This CDR3 has 12 amino acids. With 6 bases removed from V and 5 bases from J, the gap between germline ends came to 11 bases. The CDR3 nucleotides read TGTGCCAGCAGCTTCATTGGGGACGAGCAGTACTTC. Translation: CASSFIGDEQYF.

The chain uses TRBV7-2 and TRBJ2-3; weak D call: TRBD2 (6 bases). Germline CDR1 and CDR2: SGHTA and FQGNSA. This CDR3 has 17 residues. V was trimmed by 2 bases and J by 4 bases, leaving 19 bases between them. The CDR3 DNA reads TGTGCCAGCAGCTTATTGACGGCGGGGTTAGGACCAGATACGCAGTATTTT. This codes for CASSLLTAGLGPDTQYF.

This clonotype was counted between two and nine times. This sequence joins TRBV6-2 or TRBV6-3 and TRBJ2-1; 11 bases fit TRBD2. Germline CDR1 and CDR2: MNHEY and SVGEGT. V lost 5 bases and J lost 12; bases outside the gene matches: 3. This CDR3 has 12 amino acids. The CDR3 coding sequence is TGTGCCAGCAGTACAGGACTAGCGGGGCAGTTCTTC. Its translation: CASSTGLAGQFF.